The T cell receptor (beta chain) described here comes from a study of T cells in Graves' hyperthyroidism and ophthalmopathy. The germline V gene has CDR1 LGHNT and CDR2 FRNRAP. Trimming cost V 3 bases and J 1 base; bases outside gene matches: 10. This CDR3 is built from 19 residues. This clonotype was seen repeatedly, ten times or more. Researchers took RNA transcripts and amplified the TCR beta CDR3 regions from them. Initially, a first-round RT-PCR of the TCR CDR3 employed the HTBI primer set. A single record per CDR3 protein comes from TCRdb applying MiXCR to the multiplex PCR reads. The data contain a few hundred thousand distinct CDR3 sequences, approximately 15% of them singletons.

The chain employs TRBV12-5 and TRBJ2-3; TRBD2 matches at 13 bases. This TCR came from a woman aged 18-30 years with Graves' hyperthyroidism that later progressed to Graves' ophthalmopathy. Sequences were obtained from blood. The CDR3 DNA reads TGTGCTAGTGGTTTCTTCTGGACTAGCGGGAGTATTGGCACAGATACGCAGTATTTT. This encodes CASGFFWTSGSIGTDTQYF.